Included here is one TCR beta chain sequence, with context. Profiled with immunoSEQ multiplex PCR; TCRdb holds only in-frame clones, not every one. Of 65,000 to 80,000 clones in the sample, 80% to 85% are singletons; the top ten hold 4.7%. This entry comes from a study of PD-L1 blockade in urothelial cancer. Urothelial carcinoma in patients was locally advanced or metastatic. The V and J ends lost 5 bases and 7 bases, in that order; junction bases with no gene match: 7. The CDR3 extends over 13 amino acids. Germline-derived CDR1 and CDR2 are MNHEY and SVGAGI. The TCR was taken from a man between 70 and 80 years old with urothelial cancer. This rearrangement joins TRBV6-5 to TRBJ1-1, with 7 bases fitting TRBD1. The sample consisted of PBMCs, taken around atezolizumab (anti-PD-L1) treatment. The CDR3 spells CASSRPGGGEAFF. The DNA for the CDR3 is TGTGCCAGCAGTCGGCCAGGGGGAGGTGAAGCTTTCTTT.